This TCR beta chain was identified during a study of blood T cell repertoires in COVID-19 (dated by TCRdb to the early 2020s). Background for the entire study: Collaborator samples came from the United States, Italy and Spain and covered acute and convalescent phases of COVID-19. The prospective study material was composed of cDNA or gDNA derived from T cells, B-cell-depleted T cells, or PBMCs. The dataset comprised deeply sampled blood TCRbeta repertoires from subjects exposed to, actively infected with, or recovered from COVID-19. The repertoires were made available in a free public database intended to serve as a resource for research on the immune response to SARS-CoV-2. Samples came from the ongoing ImmuneRACE study (first 160 participants) plus 1,254 subjects from 6 global collaborators. A de-identified subject ID, COVID-19 status, age in years and sex were almost always included in the sample metadata. HLA class I and class II types, where available, came from metadata supplied by the sample provider rather than from assay-based typing.

Trimming leaves V shorter by 4 bases and J shorter by 0 bases, with the junction holding 4 bases beyond the gene matches. The germline V gene supplies CDR1 MNHEY and CDR2 SVGEGT. The CDR3 runs 16 amino acids, cysteine and phenylalanine included. Only CDR3 DNA is held: 48 bases, read in frame from base 1. Samples from volunteer blood donors who had recovered from COVID-19 were contributed by a second Seattle source. Whole blood was collected in K2EDTA tubes by collaborating institutions according to the institutions' own protocols. For TCRbeta analysis, collaborator samples were shipped as frozen whole blood, as isolated PBMCs, or as DNA extracted from either sample type. TCRbeta CDR3 regions were amplified from genomic DNA by means of the immunoSEQ Assay, a bias-controlled multiplex PCR. From the authors' description of their analysis: The number of nucleated cells in each sample was estimated by amplification of reference gene primers within the assay. To quantify the absolute abundance of each unique TCRbeta CDR3 rearrangement, sequence reads were collapsed and filtered. For each sample, productive Simpson clonality was calculated by taking the square root of Simpson's diversity index across productive rearrangements. Imported from immuneACCESS, the table was reduced by TCRdb to in-frame sequences with V and J called. These copies leave out some clones; in studies compared against another copy, an unresolved V gene accounts for under half, and the cause of the remainder is not known. That table is the source of V, J and clone size, and D and trimming were worked out from the DNA. The sample has some 290,000 clones on record, less than 85% of them singletons. The ten largest account for over 4.5% of the sample.

Comment on this clone: Its antigen remains undetermined. Base qualities are not recorded, but no much larger clone differs from it by a single base.

Broad study findings and their caveats: The quantity of clinical and demographic metadata differed by source and by participant and was supplied without curation.

The sample consisted of peripheral blood. The chain is encoded by TRBV6-2 or TRBV6-3 joined to TRBJ2-7; 12 bases in the middle match TRBD2. This clonotype originated in a man in his sixties who had recovered from COVID-19. The CDR3 here reads CASSSRTSGASYEQYF. The bases read TGTGCCAGCAGTTCCAGGACTAGCGGGGCCTCCTACGAGCAGTACTTC.